This T cell receptor beta chain derives from a study of CD8 T cells in Susac syndrome. The CDR3 sequence is 14 residues long. Germline-derived CDR1 and CDR2 are MNHEY and SVGEGT. V trimming: 5 bases; J trimming: 5 bases; junction bases outside the gene matches: 7. Random hexamers primed reverse transcription of about 0.45 to 1 ug RNA. TCRdb itself ran the immunoSEQ multiplex PCR reads through MiXCR, one entry per CDR3 protein. The sample comprises 90,000 to 110,000 distinct CDR3 sequences, roughly 97% of which are singletons, and just over 0.095% rests with the top ten. The rearrangement links TRBV6-2 or TRBV6-3 to TRBJ2-5, with 8 bases aligning to TRBD2. The clonotype comes from a human donor in good health. What was sequenced was CD4+ T cells from PBMCs. As DNA, the CDR3 is TGTGCCAGCAGTAAAATTAGCGGGACTGAGACCCAGTACTTC. Residues: CASSKISGTETQYF.